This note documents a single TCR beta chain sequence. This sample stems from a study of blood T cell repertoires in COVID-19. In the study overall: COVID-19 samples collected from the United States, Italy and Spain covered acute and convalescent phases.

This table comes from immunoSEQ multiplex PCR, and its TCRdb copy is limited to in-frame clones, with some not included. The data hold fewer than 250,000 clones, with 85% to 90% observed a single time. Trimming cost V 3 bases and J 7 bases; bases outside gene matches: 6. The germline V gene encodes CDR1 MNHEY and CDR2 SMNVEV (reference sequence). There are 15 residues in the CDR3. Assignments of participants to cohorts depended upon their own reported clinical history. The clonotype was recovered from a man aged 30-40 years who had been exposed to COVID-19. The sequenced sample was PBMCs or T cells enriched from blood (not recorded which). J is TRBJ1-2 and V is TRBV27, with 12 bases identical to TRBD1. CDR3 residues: CASSFRDRGRGGYTF. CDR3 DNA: TGTGCCAGCAGTTTCCGGGACAGGGGGCGCGGTGGCTACACCTTC.